The 16 T cell receptor beta chains reported below all come from one sample, sequenced in a study of T cell responses to AZD1222 COVID-19 vaccine. Profiling relied on immunoSEQ multiplex PCR, and the TCRdb table lists in-frame clones only, not all of them. In the table there are around 63,000 clones, approximately 85% of which are singletons. This specimen consisted of peripheral blood, obtained on day 0 of AZD1222 vaccination. All receptors derive from an adult in good health.

This clone has just one count. This chain joins TRBV5-1 and TRBJ2-7; no reliable D call. Germline CDR1 is SGHRS and CDR2 is YFSETQ. V was pared by 0 bases and J by 7 bases, with 11 bases between. The CDR3 is 13 residues long. CDR3 sequence (DNA): TGCGCCAGCAGCTTGGCCTTAGGGTTAGAGCAGTACTTC. It encodes CASSLALGLEQYF.

The chain uses TRBV6-5 and TRBJ1-2, with no clear D. Germline assignment: CDR1 MNHEY and CDR2 SVGAGI. Deletions cut 5 bases from V and 6 bases from J, with 13 bases between. This CDR3 has 13 residues. DNA for the CDR3: TGTGCCAGCAGTCCCGGTCGGGGAAATGGCTACACCTTC. Amino acid sequence: CASSPGRGNGYTF.

The chain has TRBV11-2 and TRBJ2-1, with 11 bases that match TRBD2. Germline lookup yields CDR1 SGHAT and CDR2 FQNNGV. V lost 1 base to trimming and J lost 12 bases; unmatched junction nucleotides: 8. This CDR3 has 15 residues. DNA for the CDR3: TGTGCCAGCAGCTTAGTAACTAGCGGGGGCCCCTGGCAGTTCTTC. It yields the protein CASSLVTSGGPWQFF.

The V gene is TRBV5-5, the J gene TRBJ2-7; the match to TRBD1 covers 9 bases. The CDR3 is made up of 15 amino acids. Germline V gene data show CDR1 as SGHKS and CDR2 as YYEKEE (reference sequence). With 1 base clipped from V and 5 bases from J, the junction kept 7 bases outside the gene matches. The chain's CDR3 is CASSLYRTGDNEQYF. In DNA form, the CDR3 reads TGTGCCAGCAGCTTGTATCGGACAGGGGACAACGAGCAGTACTTC.

The gene calls are TRBV10-1 and TRBJ1-6, with 7 bases identical to TRBD1. Germline loops: CDR1 WNHNN, CDR2 SYGVQD (reference sequence). V shed 10 bases and J 10 bases; nucleotides not matched to a gene: 13. This CDR3 spans 14 amino acids. The CDR3 here is CATTLGGNRSPLHF. In nucleotides, the CDR3 is TGCGCCACCACGCTAGGGGGCAATCGCTCACCCCTCCACTTT.

The V call is TRBV24-1, the J call TRBJ2-2; D unclear. Germline V gene lookup returns CDR1 KGHDR and CDR2 SFDVKD. With 9 bases removed from V and 6 bases from J, the gap between germline ends came to 7 bases. CDR3 size: 11 residues. In DNA form, the CDR3 reads TGTGCCACCGCCCAGGCCGGGGAGCTGTTTTTT. Translation gives CATAQAGELFF.

The V and J genes are TRBV3-1 (or the pseudogene TRBV3-2) and TRBJ2-1; D gene ambiguous. Per germline, CDR1 LGHDT and CDR2 YNNKEL (reference sequence). This CDR3 has 15 amino acids. V lost 4 bases and J 0 bases, leaving 10 bases between the germline ends. DNA of the CDR3: TGTGCCAGCAGCCGATTCGGTACCTCCTACAATGAGCAGTTCTTC. Its protein is CASSRFGTSYNEQFF.

The V gene is TRBV13, the J gene TRBJ2-3; D call uncertain. Germline V lookup: CDR1 PRHDT, CDR2 FYEKMQ (reference sequence). The CDR3 length is 17 residues. V lost 0 bases to trimming and J lost 0 bases, with 13 bases between them. As DNA, the CDR3 is TGTGCCAGCAGCTTAGGCCTAGGTGTCTCAAGCACAGATACGCAGTATTTT. Encoded protein: CASSLGLGVSSTDTQYF.

The V and J genes are TRBV21-1 and TRBJ1-5. TRBV21-1 is labeled a pseudogene. The CDR3 spans 19 residues. The CDR3, as DNA: TGTGCCAGCAGCAAACTTCGGAGGGACGGACTATATAGCGGTCAGCCCCAGCATTTT. Residues: CASSKLRRDGLYSGQPQHF.

The chain has TRBV4-1 and TRBJ1-3; weak D call: TRBD1 (6 bases). The V end was cut by 5 bases, the J end by 3 bases, with 20 bases between. The germline V gene encodes CDR1 MGHRA and CDR2 YSYEKL. CDR3 length: 17 residues. This CDR3 is CASSFRTAADGGNTIYF. The CDR3 nucleotides are TGCGCCAGCAGCTTCCGGACAGCCGCCGACGGTGGAAACACCATATATTTT.

The CDR3 here is CSVGRSQVRNTEAFF. The CDR3 DNA sequence: TGCAGCGTTGGGCGGTCTCAGGTGAGGAACACTGAAGCTTTCTTT. The V and J genes are TRBV29-1 and TRBJ1-1; no clear D. V was trimmed by 4 bases and J by 1 base, leaving 16 bases between them. The CDR3 length is 15 residues. The V gene's germline CDR1 is SQVTM and CDR2 ANQGSEA.

The chain combines TRBV5-1 with TRBJ1-1, with D perhaps TRBD1 (5 bases). The CDR3 extends over 14 amino acids. V was pared by 4 bases and J by 8 bases, with 18 bases between. Germline V gene lookup returns CDR1 SGHRS and CDR2 YFSETQ. The CDR3 DNA reads as TGCGCCAGCAGCCCCGCGGGGCAGGCCCGGGAAGCTTTCTTT. It is translated as CASSPAGQAREAFF.

The chain is built from TRBV7-9 and TRBJ1-1; TRBD1 matches 7 bases. The ends lost 9 bases at V and 8 bases at J; junction bases unmatched: 12. Germline assignment: CDR1 SEHNR and CDR2 FQNEAQ (reference sequence). The CDR3 is made up of 13 amino acids. This CDR3 is CASRGQTGKEAFF. The CDR3 nucleotides read TGTGCCAGTAGGGGACAGACCGGGAAGGAAGCTTTCTTT. Combining the CDR3 with reference TRBV7-9 and TRBJ1-1 gives the whole variable domain DTGVSQNPRHKITKRGQNVTFRCDPISEHNRLYWYRQTLGQGPEFLTYFQNEAQLEKSRLLSDRFSAERPKGSFSTLEIQRTEQGDSAMYLCASRGQTGKEAFFGQGTRLTVV.

The rearrangement links TRBV19 to TRBJ2-7; D possibly uses TRBD1 or TRBD2 (5 bases each). Trimming pared 5 bases from V and 3 bases from J, leaving 20 bases between. Germline V gene data show CDR1 as LNHDA and CDR2 as SQIVND (reference sequence). CDR3 length equals 16 residues. The CDR3 bases are TGTGCCAGTAGTTCCGAGGGGACGTCGGTAGTCTACGAGCAGTACTTC. Its translation is CASSSEGTSVVYEQYF.

The genes are TRBV6-5 and TRBJ2-5; the D is unclear. This CDR3 has 13 amino acids. V lost 0 bases and J lost 5, with 7 bases in between. Germline CDR1 is MNHEY and CDR2 is SVGAGI. The DNA for the CDR3 is TGTGCCAGCAGTTACTCGGTGGTCGAGACCCAGTACTTC. Translation gives CASSYSVVETQYF.

This chain connects TRBV5-4 to TRBJ1-6; D is unclear. The V end was cut by 6 bases, the J end by 7 bases, with 14 bases between. The CDR3 consists of 14 residues. The germline CDR1 and CDR2 sequences are SGHNT and YYREEE (reference sequence). CDR3 in amino acids: CASTFDNSNSPLHF. The CDR3, as DNA: TGTGCCAGCACTTTCGACAACAGCAATTCACCCCTCCACTTT.